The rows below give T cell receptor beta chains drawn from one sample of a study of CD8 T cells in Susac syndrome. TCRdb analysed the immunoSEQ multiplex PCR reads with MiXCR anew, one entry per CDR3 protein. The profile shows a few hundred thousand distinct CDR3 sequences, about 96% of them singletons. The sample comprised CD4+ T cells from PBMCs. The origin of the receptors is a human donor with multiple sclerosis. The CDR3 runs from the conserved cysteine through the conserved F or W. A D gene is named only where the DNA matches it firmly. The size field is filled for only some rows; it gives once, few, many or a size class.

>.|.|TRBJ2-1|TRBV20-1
CSARERPSYNEQFF
TGCAGTGCTAGAGAGAGGCCCTCCTACAATGAGCAGTTCTTC
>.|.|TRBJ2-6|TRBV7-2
CASSPPVGGANVLTF
TGTGCCAGCAGCCCCCCCGTAGGTGGGGCCAACGTCCTGACTTTC
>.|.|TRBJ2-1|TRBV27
CASSEGFSYNEQFF
TGTGCCAGCAGCGAGGGATTCTCCTACAATGAGCAGTTCTTC
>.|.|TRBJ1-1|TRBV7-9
CASSALGRVNTEAFF
TGTGCCAGCAGCGCCCTGGGCAGGGTGAACACTGAAGCTTTCTTT
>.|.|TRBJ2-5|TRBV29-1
CSVAGAKTQYF
TGCAGCGTCGCGGGGGCAAAGACCCAGTACTTC
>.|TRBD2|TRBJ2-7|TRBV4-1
CASSQVVGRAYEQYF
TGCGCCAGCAGCCAAGTGGTCGGGAGGGCCTACGAGCAGTACTTC
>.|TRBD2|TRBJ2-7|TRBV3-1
CASSQSLAGKYEQYF
TGTGCCAGCAGCCAATCACTAGCGGGAAAGTACGAGCAGTACTTC
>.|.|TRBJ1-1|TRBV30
CAWSPMGRGFTEAFF
TGTGCCTGGAGCCCCATGGGTCGGGGGTTTACTGAAGCTTTCTTT
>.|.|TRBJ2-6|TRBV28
CASSQLISGANVLTF
TGTGCCAGCAGTCAGCTAATCTCTGGGGCCAACGTCCTGACTTTC
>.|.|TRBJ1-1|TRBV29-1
CSVESTFPGTEAFF
TGCAGCGTTGAATCTACTTTCCCTGGTACTGAAGCTTTCTTT
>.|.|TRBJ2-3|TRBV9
CASSVGPRPGGTDTQYF
TGTGCCAGCAGCGTAGGTCCTAGACCTGGTGGCACAGATACGCAGTATTTT
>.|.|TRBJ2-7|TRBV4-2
CASSQDRNEQYF
TGTGCCAGCAGCCAAGATCGCAACGAGCAGTACTTC
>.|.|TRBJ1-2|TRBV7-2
CASSLGPGYTF
TGTGCCAGCAGCTTGGGTCCTGGCTACACCTTC
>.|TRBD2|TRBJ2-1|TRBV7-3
CASSLVAHLGGGAYNEQFF
TGTGCCAGCAGCTTAGTCGCTCACCTCGGCGGGGGGGCCTACAATGAGCAGTTCTTC
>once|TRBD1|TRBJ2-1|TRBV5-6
CASSQDRGLGNEQFF
TGTGCCAGCAGCCAGGACAGGGGGCTTGGTAATGAGCAGTTCTTC
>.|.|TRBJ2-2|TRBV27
CASSGWRGVDGELFF
TGTGCCAGCAGTGGATGGAGGGGGGTTGACGGGGAGCTGTTTTTT
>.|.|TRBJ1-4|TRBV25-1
CASSNPEKLFF
TGTGCCAGCAGTAATCCGGAAAAACTGTTTTTT
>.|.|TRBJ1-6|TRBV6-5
CASTPRLRGNSPLHF
TGTGCCAGCACACCCAGACTCCGGGGTAATTCACCCCTCCACTTT
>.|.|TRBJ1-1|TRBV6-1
CASRLAYGLQGTEAFF
TGTGCCAGCAGACTAGCCTATGGACTACAGGGCACTGAAGCTTTCTTT
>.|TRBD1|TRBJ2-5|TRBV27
CASSIQGPQETQYF
TGTGCCAGCAGTATACAGGGGCCCCAAGAGACCCAGTACTTC
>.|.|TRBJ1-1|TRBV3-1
CASSQVRIAETEAFF
TGTGCCAGCAGCCAAGTTCGGATCGCGGAGACTGAAGCTTTCTTT
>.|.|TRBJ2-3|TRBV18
CASSLDSGTDTQYF
TGTGCCAGCTCACTCGACAGCGGCACAGATACGCAGTATTTT
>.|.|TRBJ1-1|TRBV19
CASSMSRGTEAFF
TGTGCCAGTAGTATGTCTCGGGGGACTGAAGCTTTCTTT
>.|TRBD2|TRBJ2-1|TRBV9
CASSGLAGSHGEQFF
TGTGCCAGCAGCGGACTAGCGGGATCACACGGGGAGCAGTTCTTC
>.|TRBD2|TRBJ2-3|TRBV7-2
CASSTTSGSADTQYF
TGTGCCAGCAGCACGACTAGCGGGAGTGCAGATACGCAGTATTTT
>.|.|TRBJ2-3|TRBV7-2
CASSFDGRGTDTQYF
TGTGCCAGCAGCTTCGATGGGCGGGGAACAGATACGCAGTATTTT
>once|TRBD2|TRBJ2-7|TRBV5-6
CASSSQRRDYNYEQYF
TGTGCCAGCAGCTCGCAAAGGAGGGACTACAACTACGAGCAGTACTTC
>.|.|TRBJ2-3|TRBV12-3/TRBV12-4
CASSLEINTQYF
TGTGCCAGCAGTTTAGAGATTAATACGCAGTATTTT
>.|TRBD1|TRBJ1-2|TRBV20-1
CSARLTGGGGYTF
TGCAGTGCTAGATTAACAGGGGGAGGTGGCTACACCTTC
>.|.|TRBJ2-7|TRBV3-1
CASSQDPTAGLNEQYF
TGTGCCAGCAGCCAAGACCCCACTGCGGGGTTGAACGAGCAGTACTTC
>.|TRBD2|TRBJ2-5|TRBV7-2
CASSRGLAETQYF
TGTGCCAGCAGCCGAGGACTAGCGGAGACCCAGTACTTC
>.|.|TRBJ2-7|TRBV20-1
CSARWGTYEQYF
TGCAGTGCGCGGTGGGGCACCTACGAGCAGTACTTC
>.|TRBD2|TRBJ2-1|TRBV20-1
CSARQGLAGGQYNEQFF
TGCAGTGCTAGACAGGGACTAGCGGGAGGCCAATACAATGAGCAGTTCTTC
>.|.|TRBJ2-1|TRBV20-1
CSSQSIREQFF
TGCAGTTCCCAATCGATCAGGGAGCAGTTCTTC
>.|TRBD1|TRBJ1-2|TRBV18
CASSPRTGEDYGYTF
TGTGCCAGCTCACCTCGGACAGGGGAGGACTATGGCTACACCTTC
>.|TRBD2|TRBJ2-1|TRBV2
CASTGGRSNEQFF
TGTGCCAGCACGGGCGGGAGGAGCAATGAGCAGTTCTTC
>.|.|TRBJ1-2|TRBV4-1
CASSQARGHGYTF
TGCGCCAGCAGCCAAGCAAGGGGACATGGCTACACCTTC
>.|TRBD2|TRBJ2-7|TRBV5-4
CASKTSGTGEQYF
TGTGCCAGCAAGACTAGCGGGACCGGCGAGCAGTACTTC
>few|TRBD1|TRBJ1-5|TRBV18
CASSRTGTGQPQHF
TGTGCCAGCTCACGGACAGGGACCGGGCAGCCCCAGCATTTT
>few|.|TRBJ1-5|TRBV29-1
CSVAGTDNQPQHF
TGCAGCGTTGCAGGGACCGATAATCAGCCCCAGCATTTT
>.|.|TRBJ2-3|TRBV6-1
CASSEAHWTGGFTDTQYF
TGTGCCAGCAGTGAAGCGCATTGGACAGGAGGGTTCACAGATACGCAGTATTTT
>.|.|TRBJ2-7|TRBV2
CASAGVNEQYF
TGTGCCAGCGCTGGGGTAAACGAGCAGTACTTC
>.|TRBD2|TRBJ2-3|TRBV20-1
CSAGSGELQYF
TGCAGTGCTGGTAGCGGGGAGCTGCAGTATTTT
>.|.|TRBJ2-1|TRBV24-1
CATSDSSSYNEQFF
TGTGCCACCAGTGACTCAAGCTCCTACAATGAGCAGTTCTTC
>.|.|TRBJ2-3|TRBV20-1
CSARDGSGTDTQYF
TGCAGTGCTAGAGATGGGAGCGGCACAGATACGCAGTATTTT
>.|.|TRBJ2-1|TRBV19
CASTEARGREEQFF
TGTGCCAGTACCGAGGCGCGGGGTCGGGAGGAGCAGTTCTTC
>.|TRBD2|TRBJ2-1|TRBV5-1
CASSSRTSGSNEQFF
TGCGCCAGCAGCTCCCGGACTAGCGGGAGCAATGAGCAGTTCTTC